This passage covers 2 T cell receptor beta chains from one sample sequenced in a study of CD8+ T cells in alopecia areata. Extracted RNA was reverse transcribed, and the resulting cDNA served as sequencing template. Here immunoSEQ multiplex PCR was the method, and the copy in TCRdb shows in-frame clones only, minus some. Altogether fewer than 40,000 clones are present, about 60% being singletons, with the ten largest covering less than 50%. The sequenced sample consisted of NKG2D-high CD8+ T cells sorted from blood. These TCRs come from a human donor with alopecia areata.

This chain links TRBV5-1 with TRBJ2-7; D is possibly TRBD2 (5 bases). V was trimmed by 1 base and J by 7 bases, leaving 12 bases between them. This CDR3 comprises 13 residues. Germline V CDR1 and CDR2: SGHRS, YFSETQ. The CDR3 bases are TGCGCCAGCAGCTTGATCGGTCGGGATGAGCAGTACTTC. Translating gives CASSLIGRDEQYF.

The rearrangement uses TRBV18 and TRBJ2-3; D call uncertain. Germline assignment: CDR1 KGHSH and CDR2 LQKENI. CDR3 length: 12 residues. The V gene lost 2 bases and the J gene lost 2 bases, with 2 bases spanning the gap. The chain's CDR3 is CASSPFTDTQYF. CDR3 sequence (DNA): TGTGCCAGCTCACCATTCACAGATACGCAGTATTTT.